Below, 15 T cell receptor beta chains from the same sample are listed, as sequenced in a study of regulatory T cells in long-lasting Graves disease (dated by TCRdb to 2020 to 2022). The method behind the library was multiplex PCR. Sequencing was performed on an Illumina HiSeq 4000. CDR3 regions were amplified by Arm-PCR with iRepertoire HTBI primers to construct TCR beta libraries. The public reads were reprocessed in TCRdb via fastp at Q25 and MiXCR, keeping in-frame beta chains. Entries are consolidated by CDR3 protein sequence, retaining the most common genes and DNA. Counted in this sample were around 420,000 distinct CDR3 sequences; over 12% of them appeared once. The ten largest make up about 7.6% of the sample. The time point tag for this specimen amounts to: newly diagnosed GD, antithyroid drugs for less than 3 months. For both TCR sequencing and RNA sequencing, RNA was extracted from PBMCs using TRIzol.

The same sample was also studied in work on T cells in Graves' hyperthyroidism and ophthalmopathy.

This specimen consisted of peripheral blood mononuclear cells (PBMCs), obtained at new diagnosis, from a patient treated with antithyroid drugs. Receptor source: a middle-aged woman with Graves disease. Donor details come from another sample of the same person, matched by shared clones.

This clonotype has at least ten counts. The CDR3 DNA reads as TGTGCCAGCAGGAAAAGGGGTACCGACTACAATGAGCAGTTCTTC. This sequence encodes CASRKRGTDYNEQFF. The chain combines TRBV7-3 with TRBJ2-1; a possible D gene is TRBD1 (5 bases). Trimming pared 6 bases from V and 3 bases from J, leaving 15 bases between. Germline assignment: CDR1 SGHTA and CDR2 FQGTGA. The CDR3 runs 15 residues.

This clonotype was found many times. The rearrangement links TRBV18 to TRBJ2-1; no clear D gene. With 2 bases removed from V and 7 bases from J, the gap between germline ends came to 9 bases. Germline loops: CDR1 KGHSH, CDR2 LQKENI. The CDR3 runs 13 residues. The CDR3 loop is CASSPKVGNEQFF. CDR3 nucleotide sequence: TGTGCCAGCTCACCAAAGGTCGGTAATGAGCAGTTCTTC.

This clonotype occurred a few times. The chain couples TRBV5-4 to TRBJ2-7; TRBD2 aligns across 8 bases. Germline V gene data show CDR1 as SGHNT and CDR2 as YYREEE (reference sequence). J was trimmed by 1 base and V by 4 bases; bases with no gene match: 13. This CDR3 is 17 amino acids long. The CDR3: CASSPNGGGRQSYEQYF. The CDR3 region has the DNA TGTGCCAGCAGCCCAAACGGGGGGGGGCGTCAGTCCTACGAGCAGTACTTC.

The V call is TRBV11-3, the J call TRBJ2-7, with TRBD1 identical over 9 bases. The CDR3 sequence is 14 residues long. Germline CDR1 and CDR2: SGHNT and YENEEA. The V and J ends lost 6 bases and 9 bases, in that order; junction bases with no gene match: 12. The CDR3 loop reads CASSYRDRAEGQYF. The CDR3 nucleotides read TGTGCCAGCAGTTACCGGGACAGGGCTGAGGGGCAGTACTTC.

This clonotype was detected ten times or more. The V call is TRBV20-1, the J call TRBJ2-1, with 7 positions matching TRBD2. The J segment lost 1 base and the V segment lost 0 bases, leaving 3 bases of the junction unmatched. Looked up from germline, CDR1 is DFQATT and CDR2 is SNEGSKA (reference sequence). The CDR3 totals 15 residues. The CDR3 nucleotides are TGCAGTGCTAGAGATGGGGGGGGATCCTACAATGAGCAGTTCTTC. Its translation: CSARDGGGSYNEQFF.

This clonotype was detected ten times or more. The chain links TRBV5-5 to TRBJ2-1; TRBD2 matches at 11 bases. The length of the CDR3 is 17 residues. The V gene end was trimmed by 4 bases and the J gene end by 2 bases; junction bases not matched to a gene: 8. The V gene's germline CDR1 is SGHKS and CDR2 YYEKEE (reference sequence). The DNA of the CDR3 is TGTGCCAGCAGCCCTACAATTAGCGGGAGGGCCTACAATGAGCAGTTCTTC. Translating gives CASSPTISGRAYNEQFF.

This clonotype has only a few counts. V gene TRBV7-2 combines with J gene TRBJ2-7; D may be TRBD2 (6 bases). Germline V lookup: CDR1 SGHTA, CDR2 FQGNSA. The CDR3 sequence is 13 residues long. The germline V and J ends were trimmed by 6 bases and 5 bases, with 14 bases remaining between them. The CDR3 spells CASSYGWGDEQYF. DNA of the CDR3: TGTGCCAGCAGTTACGGTTGGGGGGACGAGCAGTACTTC.

The V call is TRBV7-3, the J call TRBJ2-2; 7 positions match TRBD1. Trimming at V came to 5 bases and at J to 3 bases, leaving 6 bases not matched to a gene. The CDR3 consists of 15 residues. Germline loops: CDR1 SGHTA, CDR2 FQGTGA. CDR3 sequence: CASSPGQMDTGELFF. The CDR3 DNA is TGTGCCAGCAGCCCGGGACAGATGGACACCGGGGAGCTGTTTTTT. The full variable domain, completed using reference TRBV7-3 and TRBJ2-2, is GAGVSQTPSNKVTEKGKYVELRCDPISGHTALYWYRQSLGQGPEFLIYFQGTGAADDSGLPNDRFFAVRPEGSVSTLKIQRTERGDSAVYLCASSPGQMDTGELFFGEGSRLTVL.

This clonotype was seen a handful of times. This sequence joins TRBV6-9 and TRBJ2-5; the match to TRBD2 covers 9 bases. The CDR3 runs 14 residues. J gave up 5 bases and V 3 bases, and 4 bases lay outside the gene matches. Germline assignment: CDR1 MNHGY and CDR2 SVAAGI. The CDR3 region is CASSYGGRAETQYF. As DNA, the CDR3 is TGTGCCAGCAGTTACGGCGGGAGGGCGGAGACCCAGTACTTC.

The genes are TRBV15 and TRBJ2-1, with 11 bases matching TRBD2. This CDR3 spans 19 amino acids. Trimming took 8 bases from V and 7 from J; bases not matched to a gene: 22. Germline-derived CDR1 and CDR2 are LNHNV and YYDKDF (reference sequence). Here the CDR3 reads CATGTTYPPLAGGVNEQFF. In DNA form, the CDR3 reads TGTGCCACCGGCACTACCTACCCACCCCTAGCGGGAGGAGTAAATGAGCAGTTCTTC. The full variable domain, with the rest looked up from reference TRBV15 and TRBJ2-1, is DAMVIQNPRYQVTQFGKPVTLSCSQTLNHNVMYWYQQKSSQAPKLLFHYYDKDFNNEADTPDNFQSRRPNTSFCFLDIRSPGLGDTAMYLCATGTTYPPLAGGVNEQFFGPGTRLTVL.

This clonotype has at least ten counts. The chain carries TRBV2 and TRBJ2-7; 15 bases map to TRBD2. CDR1 and CDR2 from the germline V gene are SNHLY and FYNNEI. V shed 4 bases, J shed 7 bases, and the junction held 17 bases outside the gene matches. This CDR3 spans 19 amino acids. CDR3: CASSVSLDWPGLAGGEQYF. The CDR3 region has the DNA TGTGCCAGCAGTGTTTCCTTAGACTGGCCGGGACTAGCGGGAGGAGAGCAGTACTTC.

The CDR3 protein is CASMSAGGNTIYF. The CDR3 coding sequence is TGTGCCAGCATGTCGGCGGGTGGAAACACCATATATTTT. The chain recombines TRBV6-2 or TRBV6-3 with TRBJ1-3; D gene ambiguous. V lost 7 bases and J lost 3, with 10 bases in between. The CDR3 covers 13 residues. Germline CDR1 reads MNHEY; CDR2 reads SVGEGT.

The chain links TRBV6-1 to TRBJ2-3; 10 bases fit TRBD2. The trim removed 5 bases at V and 3 bases at J, leaving 5 bases unmatched. Germline V CDR1 and CDR2: MNHNS, SASEGT. The CDR3 extends over 15 amino acids. The CDR3 loop reads CASSNIAGGTDTQYF. The DNA of the CDR3 is TGTGCCAGCAGTAATATAGCGGGAGGAACAGATACGCAGTATTTT.

The V call is TRBV30, the J call TRBJ1-1, with TRBD1 identical over 7 bases. With V trimmed by 2 bases and J by 1 base, 4 bases remained unmatched. The CDR3 runs 14 residues. From germline, CDR1 is GTSNPN and CDR2 SVGIG (reference sequence). The CDR3 coding sequence is TGTGCCTGGAGTACCGGGACAGAGAACACTGAAGCTTTCTTT. Protein: CAWSTGTENTEAFF. Complete variable domain (other parts from reference TRBV30 and TRBJ1-1): SQTIHQWPATLVQPVGSPLSLECTVEGTSNPNLYWYRQAAGRGLQLLFYSVGIGQISSEVPQNLSASRPQDRQFILSSKKLLLSDSGFYLCAWSTGTENTEAFFGQGTRLTVV.

As DNA, the CDR3 is TGTGCCAGCAGCTGGACTAGCGGGAGAATAAGTGAGCAGTTCTTC. It is translated as CASSWTSGRISEQFF. The J gene is TRBJ2-1, the V gene TRBV13; 13 nucleotides agree with TRBD2. CDR1 PRHDT and CDR2 FYEKMQ come from the germline V gene (reference sequence). CDR3 length: 15 amino acids. V shed 4 bases and J 9 bases; nucleotides not matched to a gene: 6.